This T cell receptor beta chain was captured by sequencing in a study of CD4+ T cells in melanoma. Data came from immunoSEQ multiplex PCR; TCRdb stores just in-frame clones and leaves some out. The data contain 9,000 to 10,000 clones, 69% of them seen just once; the ten biggest clones take up around 20%. This clone was observed a few times. Its antigen remains unidentified. Overall study results and limits: A reported correlation linked neoantigen-specific CD4+ T cells to CD8+, macrophage and B cell function.

V gave up 8 bases and J gave up 0 bases; unmatched junction bases: 15. The CDR3 has 17 residues. This TCR was recovered from a human donor with melanoma. V is TRBV6-7 and J is TRBJ2-7; TRBD1 aligns across 8 bases. TRBV6-7 has ORF status, its function being uncertain. The specimen was peripheral blood. The CDR3 sequence: CASLTLQGAGYSYEQYF. CDR3 bases: TGTGCCAGCCTAACCCTTCAGGGGGCAGGGTACTCCTACGAGCAGTACTTC.